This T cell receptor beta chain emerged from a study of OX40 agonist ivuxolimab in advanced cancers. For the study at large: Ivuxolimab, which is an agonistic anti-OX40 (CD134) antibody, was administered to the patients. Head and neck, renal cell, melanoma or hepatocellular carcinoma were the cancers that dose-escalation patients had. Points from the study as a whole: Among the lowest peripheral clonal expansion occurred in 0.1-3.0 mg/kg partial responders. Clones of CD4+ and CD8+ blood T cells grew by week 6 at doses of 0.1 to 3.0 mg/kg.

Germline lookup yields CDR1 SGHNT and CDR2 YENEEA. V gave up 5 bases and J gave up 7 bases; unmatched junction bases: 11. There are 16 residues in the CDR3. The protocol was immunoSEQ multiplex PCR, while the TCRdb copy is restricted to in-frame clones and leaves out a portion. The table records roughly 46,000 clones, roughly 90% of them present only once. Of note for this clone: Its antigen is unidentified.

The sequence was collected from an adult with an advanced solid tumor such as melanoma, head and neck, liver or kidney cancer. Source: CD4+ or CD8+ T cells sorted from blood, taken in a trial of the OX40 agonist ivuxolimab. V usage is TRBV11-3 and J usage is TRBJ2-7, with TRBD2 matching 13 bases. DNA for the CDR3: TGTGCCAGCAGCCTCTATGGACTAGCGGGAGCCCGGGAGCAGTACTTC. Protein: CASSLYGLAGAREQYF.